This T cell receptor (beta chain) was sequenced in a study of Graves' ophthalmopathy and Graves' hyperthyroidism. Per the germline V gene, CDR1 is MNHEY and CDR2 is SMNVEV (reference sequence). The V and J ends lost 6 bases and 10 bases respectively, with 15 bases between them. The length of the CDR3 is 12 residues. Beta-chain TCR CDR3 regions were amplified from RNA transcripts. HTBI primers were used in a first-round RT-PCR, which preceded a second-round multiplex PCR. One entry per CDR3 protein, called by TCRdb with MiXCR from the multiplex PCR reads. The table records roughly 610,000 distinct CDR3 sequences, 22% of them present only once. Each diagnosis was determined on the basis of clinical symptoms, serum thyroxine, TRAb, thyroid ultrasound and orbital computed tomography. This clonotype was seen ten or more times. The antigen is undetermined. Findings and caveats of the study: The 13-signature model separated ophthalmopathy from stable hyperthyroidism at approximately 91% sensitivity and around 81% specificity. Ophthalmopathy progression was predicted by the model at 70.59% sensitivity and approximately 72% specificity. Most expanded thyroid clonotypes above 0.001 frequency also appeared in blood.

The V and J genes are TRBV27 and TRBJ1-2, with D possibly being TRBD1 (5 bases). This receptor was taken from a woman between 18 and 29 years old with stable Graves' hyperthyroidism. Some clones in this sample may be carry-over from other donors' samples. Sequences were obtained from peripheral blood. CDR3 region: CASSQGLGAYTF. The CDR3 region has the DNA TGTGCCAGCAGCCAAGGGCTAGGGGCCTACACCTTC.